The table lists the clone carrying this T cell receptor (beta chain) with many counts. CDR1 SGHAT and CDR2 FQNNGV come from the germline V gene. V lost 7 bases and J lost 0; bases outside the gene matches: 8. The CDR3 covers 15 residues. In the original processing: Estimates of nucleated cell counts were drawn from the amplification of reference gene primers. Profiling relied on immunoSEQ multiplex PCR, and the TCRdb table lists in-frame clones only, not all of them. That table is the source of V, J and clone size, and D and trimming were worked out from the DNA. The repertoire holds 120,000 to 150,000 clones, around four fifths seen once, with roughly 1.4% in the top ten. The sample is drawn from a study of blood T cell repertoires in COVID-19. At the level of the study: The United States, Italy and Spain supplied acute and convalescent COVID-19 samples. T cells, B-cell-depleted T cells, or PBMCs supplied cDNA or gDNA.

Source material: peripheral blood. The chain recombines TRBV11-2 with TRBJ2-7, with 8 bases matching TRBD2. The sequence was obtained from a human donor in a cohort sampled during active COVID-19. The CDR3 protein is CASKLAGTASYEQYF. The CDR3 DNA follows: TGTGCCAGCAAGTTAGCGGGGACCGCCTCCTACGAGCAGTACTTC.